Described below is a single T cell receptor (beta chain) sequence and its context. Method: immunoSEQ multiplex PCR; TCRdb's copy keeps in-frame clones and lacks some. Of 60,000 to 75,000 clones listed, 89% are singletons. The data belong to a study of control samples from healthy donors and cancer patients. The CDR3 length is 17 residues. Trimming stripped 7 bases from V and 4 bases from J, with 24 bases between. CDR1 is KGHDR and CDR2 is SFDVKD in the germline V gene. This receptor was taken from a man between 60 and 75 years old with colorectal cancer. The source material was PBMCs. The genes are TRBV24-1 and TRBJ1-1, with D maybe TRBD1 (6 bases). The CDR3 is CATRFNTGNPRLTEAFF. In nucleotides, the CDR3 is TGTGCCACCAGGTTTAATACAGGGAACCCCCGCCTCACTGAAGCTTTCTTT.